This record concerns one T cell receptor beta chain sequence. The antigen this receptor binds is unknown. Base qualities are missing; no much larger clone stands one base away. CDR1 and CDR2, per the germline V gene, are SGHTA and FQGNSA. The CDR3 holds 19 amino acids from the cysteine to the phenylalanine. The sequence is cut down to CDR3 DNA, 57 bases in frame from base 1. For this chain, trimming is 1 base at the V end and 6 bases at the J end, and the number of junction bases without a gene match is 13. Libraries came from the immunoSEQ multiplex PCR assay. Rearranged TCR beta chain sequences were amplified using the hsTCRB Kit according to the manufacturer's protocol. An Illumina MiSeq was used to sequence the TCRB libraries. Under the source paper's analysis protocol: The kit vendor's proprietary platform handled demultiplexing, trimming and gene mapping. TCRdb holds this immuneACCESS table with in-frame rearrangements only. Some clones are missing; in checked studies, unresolved V genes explain under half, and the rest has no known cause. That table gives V, J and clone size, and the DNA gave D and trimming. This sample lists 35,000 to 40,000 clones; about nine tenths were detected once. Over 15% of the sample lies in the top ten.

The time point tag for this specimen amounts to: baseline, week 1 (first vaccination visit). What this sample's treatment or condition label stands for: pre-vaccination baseline after standard-of-care therapy. The donors had newly diagnosed IDH1-mutant astrocytomas of WHO grade 3 or 4 that showed loss of nuclear ATRX. The samples were drawn from NOA16, a multicentre, single-arm, open-label phase I trial in Germany that tested a mutant IDH1 peptide vaccine in humans for the first time. For immunogenicity testing, the blood drawn at visit V03 was used as the baseline sample. Genomic DNA for TCRB sequencing was extracted from EDTA blood using the DNeasy Blood and Tissue Kit. The record originates from a study of a mutant IDH1 vaccine in newly diagnosed glioma (dated by TCRdb to about 2021). Study-wide context: Of the roughly 34 treated patients, roughly 60% were male and around 40% were female, and the mean age was 40.4 years. Before enrollment, patients had received standard therapy of radiotherapy alone, temozolomide alone, or radiochemotherapy with temozolomide; most received the combination. Peripheral blood samples were drawn at six visits, namely V03 (baseline), V05, V07, V10, V12 and V13. Longitudinal TCRB deep sequencing was performed for about two dozen treated patients wherever samples were available for exploratory analyses. Here is what the overall study found, with its caveats: Availability determined which PBMC samples were chosen for TCRB deep sequencing. It was noted by the authors that analyses of patient blood samples could not be reproduced owing to sample limitations. Changes in the top peripheral T cell clonotypes picked up by TCRB sequencing did not appear to be linked to pseudoprogression. Immune responses induced by the vaccine were seen in around 93% of patients across multiple MHC alleles.

Sequencing used PBMCs, obtained from a glioma patient treated with radiotherapy, temozolomide or both. The clonotype comes from a man aged 18 to 30 with glioma. The V and J genes are TRBV7-2 and TRBJ2-3; 13 nucleotides in the junction match TRBD2. CDR3 loop: CASSLVWTRTSGSSDTQYF. The base sequence is TGTGCCAGCAGCTTAGTTTGGACTCGGACTAGCGGGAGTTCTGATACGCAGTATTTT. Reference TRBV7-2 and TRBJ2-3 genes cover what lies past the CDR3, so the full variable domain is GAGVSQSPSNKVTEKGKDVELRCDPISGHTALYWYRQSLGQGLEFLIYFQGNSAPDKSGLPSDRFSAERTGGSVSTLTIQRTQQEDSAVYLCASSLVWTRTSGSSDTQYFGPGTRLTVL.